Each of the 9 T cell receptor beta chains below was sequenced from the same sample in a study of T cell responses to AZD1222 COVID-19 vaccine. Data came from immunoSEQ multiplex PCR; TCRdb stores just in-frame clones and leaves some out. The sample lists 100,000 or so clones; 85% to 90% were seen once. Sample: peripheral blood, taken 28 days after the second AZD1222 dose. The receptors shown here come from an adult who received the AZD1222 COVID-19 vaccine.

The chain uses TRBV27 and TRBJ2-5; D is unresolved. CDR3 length equals 19 residues. Germline V gene sequence: CDR1 MNHEY, CDR2 SMNVEV (reference sequence). The ends were cut back, 1 base at V and 3 bases at J, with 24 bases in the middle. CDR3 in amino acids: CASSLYFPIGLPEKETQYF. The CDR3 DNA reads as TGTGCCAGCAGTTTATATTTCCCAATCGGGCTCCCGGAGAAAGAGACCCAGTACTTC.

This clone was seen only a few times. The chain uses TRBV7-3 and TRBJ2-3; the match to TRBD2 covers 15 bases. Germline V lookup: CDR1 SGHTA, CDR2 FQGTGA. Trimming cost V 5 bases and J 2 bases; bases outside gene matches: 5. This CDR3 is built from 17 residues. This CDR3 reads CASSRGTSGRNTDTQYF. In DNA, the CDR3 is TGTGCCAGCAGCCGAGGGACTAGCGGGAGGAACACAGATACGCAGTATTTT.

The rearrangement uses TRBV21-1 and TRBJ1-5. TRBV21-1 corresponds to a pseudogene. CDR3 length: 16 residues. CDR3 DNA sequence: TGTGCCAGCAGCAAATTCCCCGGTGGAGGCAATCAGCCCCAGCATTTT. Translated: CASSKFPGGGNQPQHF.

The chain carries TRBV6-7 and TRBJ1-1; D possibly corresponds to TRBD1 (5 bases). TRBV6-7 is designated an ORF whose function remains uncertain. The CDR3 has 16 residues. Trimming took 4 bases from V and 5 from J, leaving 20 bases between them. The CDR3 spells CASSFPEGAGGTEAFF. The CDR3, as DNA: TGTGCCAGCAGTTTTCCCGAAGGGGCGGGAGGAACTGAAGCTTTCTTT.

The rearrangement uses TRBV5-3 and TRBJ2-7; no clear D gene. TRBV5-3 belongs to the ORF category, with a function that is uncertain. The V gene lost 6 bases and the J gene lost 1 base, with 11 bases spanning the gap. The CDR3 loop spans 13 amino acids. The CDR3 region is CARTRVLSYEQYF. The CDR3 nucleotides read TGTGCCAGAACTCGTGTGTTGTCCTACGAGCAGTACTTC.

V is TRBV15 and J is TRBJ2-5, with 11 bases that match TRBD2. V lost 0 bases and J lost 1; bases outside the gene matches: 13. This CDR3 has 20 residues. Germline V gene sequence: CDR1 LNHNV, CDR2 YYDKDF (reference sequence). The CDR3: CATSRDPSRASGRLQETQYF. CDR3 sequence (DNA): TGTGCCACCAGCAGAGATCCGAGTCGGGCTAGCGGGAGGCTCCAAGAGACCCAGTACTTC.

This chain uses TRBV9 with TRBJ2-7; TRBD1 might be the D (6 bases). The CDR3 spans 14 residues. V was cut by 4 bases and J by 2 bases, with 13 bases left in between. The germline V gene has CDR1 SGDLS and CDR2 YYNGEE. This CDR3 reads CASSSGQGTYEQYF. CDR3 DNA sequence: TGTGCCAGCAGCTCCGGGCAGGGGACCTACGAGCAGTACTTC.

CDR3 bases: TGTGCCAGCAGCCCAAGGACAGGGGGCTACGAGCAGTACTTC. Translating gives CASSPRTGGYEQYF. The chain employs TRBV7-6 and TRBJ2-7; TRBD1 agrees at 10 bases. The CDR3 extends over 14 amino acids. J was trimmed by 3 bases and V by 5 bases; bases with no gene match: 4. Germline values: CDR1 SGHVS, CDR2 FNYEAQ.

The chain is built from TRBV19 and TRBJ2-2, with 7 bases matching TRBD2. The V gene's germline CDR1 is LNHDA and CDR2 SQIVND (reference sequence). The CDR3 length is 16 residues. J gave up 1 base and V 7 bases, and 9 bases lay outside the gene matches. CDR3 sequence (DNA): TGTGCCAGTACCCCGGGACTAAGATTGAACACCGGGGAGCTGTTTTTT. It yields the protein CASTPGLRLNTGELFF.